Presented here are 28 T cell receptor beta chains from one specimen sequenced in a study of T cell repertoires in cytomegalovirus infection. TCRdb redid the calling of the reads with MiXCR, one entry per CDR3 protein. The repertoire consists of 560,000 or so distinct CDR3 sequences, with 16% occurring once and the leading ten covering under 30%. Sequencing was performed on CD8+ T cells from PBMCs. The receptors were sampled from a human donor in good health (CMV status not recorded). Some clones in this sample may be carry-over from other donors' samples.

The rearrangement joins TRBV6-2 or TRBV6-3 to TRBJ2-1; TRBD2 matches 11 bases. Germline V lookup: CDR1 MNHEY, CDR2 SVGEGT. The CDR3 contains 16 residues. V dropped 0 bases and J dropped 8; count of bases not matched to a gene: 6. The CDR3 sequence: CASSYSKTSGGYEQFF. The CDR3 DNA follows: TGTGCCAGCAGTTACTCGAAAACTAGCGGGGGTTATGAGCAGTTCTTC.

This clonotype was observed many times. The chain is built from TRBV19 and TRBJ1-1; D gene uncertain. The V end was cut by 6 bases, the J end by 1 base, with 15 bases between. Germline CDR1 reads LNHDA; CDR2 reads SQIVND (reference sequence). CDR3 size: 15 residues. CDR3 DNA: TGTGCCAGTAGAGATCGGGTATTAGGGAACACTGAAGCTTTCTTT. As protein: CASRDRVLGNTEAFF.

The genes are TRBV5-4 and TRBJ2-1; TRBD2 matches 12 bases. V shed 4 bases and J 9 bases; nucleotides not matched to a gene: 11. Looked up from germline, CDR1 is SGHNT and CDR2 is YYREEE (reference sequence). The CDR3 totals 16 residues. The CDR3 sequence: CASSERLAGARGEQFF. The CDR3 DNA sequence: TGTGCCAGCAGCGAACGACTAGCGGGGGCCCGAGGTGAGCAGTTCTTC.

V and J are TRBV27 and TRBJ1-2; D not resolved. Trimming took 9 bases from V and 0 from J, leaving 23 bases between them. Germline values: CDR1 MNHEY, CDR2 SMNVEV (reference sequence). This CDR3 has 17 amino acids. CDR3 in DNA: TGTGCCAGTAGTCGTGCAAGGTACAGCCGTTCTAACTATGGCTACACCTTC. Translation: CASSRARYSRSNYGYTF.

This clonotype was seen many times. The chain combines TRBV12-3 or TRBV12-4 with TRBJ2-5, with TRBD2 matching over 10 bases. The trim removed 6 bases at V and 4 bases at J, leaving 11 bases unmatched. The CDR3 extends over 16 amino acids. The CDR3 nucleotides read TGTGCCAGCAGCCCATTGAGCGGGGGGGCCGGAGAGACCCAGTACTTC. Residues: CASSPLSGGAGETQYF.

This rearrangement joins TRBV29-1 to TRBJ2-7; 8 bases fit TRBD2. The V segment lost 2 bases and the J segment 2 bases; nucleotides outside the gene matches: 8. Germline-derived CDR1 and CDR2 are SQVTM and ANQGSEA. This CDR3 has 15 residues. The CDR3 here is CSVEKETSAAYEQYF. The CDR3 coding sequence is TGCAGCGTTGAAAAGGAGACTAGCGCCGCCTACGAGCAGTACTTC.

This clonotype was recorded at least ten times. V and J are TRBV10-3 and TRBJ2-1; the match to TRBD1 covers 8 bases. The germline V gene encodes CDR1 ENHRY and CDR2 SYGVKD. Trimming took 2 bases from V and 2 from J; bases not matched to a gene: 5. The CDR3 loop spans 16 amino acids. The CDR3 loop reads CAISEHADRAYNEQFF. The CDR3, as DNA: TGTGCCATCAGTGAGCACGCGGACAGGGCCTACAATGAGCAGTTCTTC.

CDR3 DNA: TGTGCCAGCAGCCCCGCTACCGGACTAGTGTTCAATGAGCAGTTCTTC. As protein: CASSPATGLVFNEQFF. The chain uses TRBV6-2 or TRBV6-3 and TRBJ2-1; 7 bases agree with TRBD2. After removal of 6 bases from V and 6 bases from J, the junction contained 14 bases not matched to a gene. CDR1 MNHEY and CDR2 SVGEGT come from the germline V gene. The CDR3 has 16 residues.

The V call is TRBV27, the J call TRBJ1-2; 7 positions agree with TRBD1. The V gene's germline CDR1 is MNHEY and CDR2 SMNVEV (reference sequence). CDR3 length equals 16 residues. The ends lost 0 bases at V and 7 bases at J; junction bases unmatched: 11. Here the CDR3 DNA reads TGTGCCAGCAGTTTATCCGTGGCAGGGGGGTTTTCTGGCTACACCTTC. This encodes CASSLSVAGGFSGYTF.

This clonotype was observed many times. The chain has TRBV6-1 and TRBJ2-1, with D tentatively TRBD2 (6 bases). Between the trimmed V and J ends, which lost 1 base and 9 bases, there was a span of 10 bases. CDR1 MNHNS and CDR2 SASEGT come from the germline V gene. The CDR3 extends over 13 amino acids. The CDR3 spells CASSEVEGPEQFF. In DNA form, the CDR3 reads TGTGCCAGCAGTGAAGTGGAGGGGCCTGAGCAGTTCTTC.

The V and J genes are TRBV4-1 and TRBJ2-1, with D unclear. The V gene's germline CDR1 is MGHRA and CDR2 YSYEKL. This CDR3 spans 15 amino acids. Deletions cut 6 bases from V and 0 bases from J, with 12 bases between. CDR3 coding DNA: TGCGCCAGCAGGGAGACTTACCTCTCCTACAATGAGCAGTTCTTC. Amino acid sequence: CASRETYLSYNEQFF.

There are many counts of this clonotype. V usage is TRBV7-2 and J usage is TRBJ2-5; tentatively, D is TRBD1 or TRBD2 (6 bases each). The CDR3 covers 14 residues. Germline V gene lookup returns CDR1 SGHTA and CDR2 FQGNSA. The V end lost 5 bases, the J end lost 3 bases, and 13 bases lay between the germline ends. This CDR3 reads CASSREGGEETQYF. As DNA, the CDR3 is TGTGCCAGCAGCAGAGAGGGGGGTGAAGAGACCCAGTACTTC.

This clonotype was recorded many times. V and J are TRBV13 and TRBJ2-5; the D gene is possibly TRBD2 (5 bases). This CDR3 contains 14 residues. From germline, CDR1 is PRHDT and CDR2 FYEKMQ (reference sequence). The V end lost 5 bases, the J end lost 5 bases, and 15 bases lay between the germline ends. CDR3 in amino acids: CASSANRRRETQYF. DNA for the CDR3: TGTGCCAGCAGCGCGAACCGCAGGAGGGAGACCCAGTACTTC.

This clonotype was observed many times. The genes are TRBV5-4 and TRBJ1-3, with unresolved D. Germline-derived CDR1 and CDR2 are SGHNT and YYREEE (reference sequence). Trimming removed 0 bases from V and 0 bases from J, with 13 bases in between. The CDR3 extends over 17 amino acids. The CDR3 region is CASSLEKGQDSGNTIYF. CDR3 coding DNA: TGTGCCAGCAGCTTGGAGAAAGGGCAAGACTCTGGAAACACCATATATTTT.

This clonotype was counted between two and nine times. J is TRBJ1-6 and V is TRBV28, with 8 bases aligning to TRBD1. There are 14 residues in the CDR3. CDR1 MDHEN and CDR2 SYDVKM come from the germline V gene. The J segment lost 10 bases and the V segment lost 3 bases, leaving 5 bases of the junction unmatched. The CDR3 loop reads CASSFAGGFSPLHF. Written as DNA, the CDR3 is TGTGCCAGCAGTTTTGCAGGGGGCTTCTCACCCCTCCACTTT.

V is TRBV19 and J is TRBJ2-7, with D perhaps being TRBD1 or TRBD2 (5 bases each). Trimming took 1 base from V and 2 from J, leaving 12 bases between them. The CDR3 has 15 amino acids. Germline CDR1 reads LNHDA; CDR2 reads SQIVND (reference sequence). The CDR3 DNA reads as TGTGCCAGTAGTATAGGGCGAGGGGCGACCTACGAGCAGTACTTC. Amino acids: CASSIGRGATYEQYF.

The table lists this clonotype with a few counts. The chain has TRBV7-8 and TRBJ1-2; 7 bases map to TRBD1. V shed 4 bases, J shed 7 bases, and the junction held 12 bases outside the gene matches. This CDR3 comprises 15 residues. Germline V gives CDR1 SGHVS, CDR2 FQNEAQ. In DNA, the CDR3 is TGTGCCAGCAGCTCGCCTGGACAGGCTCCTCTTGGCTACACCTTC. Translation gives CASSSPGQAPLGYTF.

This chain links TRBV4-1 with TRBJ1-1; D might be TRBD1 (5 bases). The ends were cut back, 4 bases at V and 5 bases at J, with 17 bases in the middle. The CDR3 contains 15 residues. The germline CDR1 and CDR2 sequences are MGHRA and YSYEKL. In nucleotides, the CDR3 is TGCGCCAGCAGCCTTAGTTCAGGGCGAGCGACTGAAGCTTTCTTT. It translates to CASSLSSGRATEAFF.

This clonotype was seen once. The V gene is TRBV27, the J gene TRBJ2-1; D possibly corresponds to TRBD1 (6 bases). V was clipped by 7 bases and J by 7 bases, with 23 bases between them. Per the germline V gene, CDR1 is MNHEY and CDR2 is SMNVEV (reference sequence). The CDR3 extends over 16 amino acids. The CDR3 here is CASNPPGVRQRNEQFF. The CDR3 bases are TGTGCCAGCAATCCTCCAGGGGTAAGGCAGCGGAATGAGCAGTTCTTC.

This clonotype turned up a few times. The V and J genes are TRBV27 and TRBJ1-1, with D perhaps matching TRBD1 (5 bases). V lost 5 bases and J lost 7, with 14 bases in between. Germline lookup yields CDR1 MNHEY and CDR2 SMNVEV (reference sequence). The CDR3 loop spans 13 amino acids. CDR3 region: CASSLDSANEAFF. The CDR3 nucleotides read TGTGCCAGCAGTCTAGACAGCGCCAATGAAGCTTTCTTT.

CDR3 coding DNA: TGTGCCAGCAGTGAAGAATACGATAAACTTTTTTCCTCCTACGAGCAGTACTTC. This gives the protein CASSEEYDKLFSSYEQYF. The chain couples TRBV2 to TRBJ2-7, with D unclear. Trimming took 1 base from V and 0 from J, leaving 19 bases between them. Germline assignment: CDR1 SNHLY and CDR2 FYNNEI. The CDR3 is 18 residues long.

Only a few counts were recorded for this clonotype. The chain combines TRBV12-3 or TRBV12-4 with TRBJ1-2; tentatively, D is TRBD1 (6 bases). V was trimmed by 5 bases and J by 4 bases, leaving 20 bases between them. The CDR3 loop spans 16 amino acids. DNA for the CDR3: TGTGCCAGCAGTCATGCGGGGGGGGCAAGGGCCTATGGCTACACCTTC. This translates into CASSHAGGARAYGYTF.

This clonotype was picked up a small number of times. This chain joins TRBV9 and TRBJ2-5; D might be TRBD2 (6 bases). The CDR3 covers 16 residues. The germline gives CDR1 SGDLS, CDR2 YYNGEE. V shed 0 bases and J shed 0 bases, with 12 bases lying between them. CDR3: CASSVEYGDYQETQYF. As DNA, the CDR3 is TGTGCCAGCAGCGTAGAATACGGGGACTACCAAGAGACCCAGTACTTC.

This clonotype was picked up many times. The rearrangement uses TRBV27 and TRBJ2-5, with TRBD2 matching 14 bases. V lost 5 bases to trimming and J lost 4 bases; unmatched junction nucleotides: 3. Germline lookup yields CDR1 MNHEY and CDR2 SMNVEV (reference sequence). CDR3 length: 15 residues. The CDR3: CASSPGTSGRETQYF. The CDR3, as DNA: TGTGCCAGCAGTCCCGGGACTAGCGGGAGAGAGACCCAGTACTTC.

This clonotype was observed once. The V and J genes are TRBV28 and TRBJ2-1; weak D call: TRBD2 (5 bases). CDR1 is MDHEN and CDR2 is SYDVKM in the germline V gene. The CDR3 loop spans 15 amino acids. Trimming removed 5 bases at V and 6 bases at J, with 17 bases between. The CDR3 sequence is CASSQRRTAGNEQFF. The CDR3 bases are TGTGCCAGCAGTCAGAGACGAACCGCGGGCAATGAGCAGTTCTTC.

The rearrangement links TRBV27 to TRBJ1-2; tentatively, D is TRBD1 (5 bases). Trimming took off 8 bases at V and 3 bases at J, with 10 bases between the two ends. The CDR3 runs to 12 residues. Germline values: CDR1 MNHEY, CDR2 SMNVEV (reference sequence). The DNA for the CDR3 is TGTGCCAGCCACGGAGGGGACTATGGCTACACCTTC. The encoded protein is CASHGGDYGYTF.

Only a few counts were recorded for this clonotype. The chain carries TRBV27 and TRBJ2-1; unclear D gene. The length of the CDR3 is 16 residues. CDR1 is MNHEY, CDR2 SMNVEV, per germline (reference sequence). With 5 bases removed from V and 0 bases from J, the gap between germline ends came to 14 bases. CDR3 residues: CASSRPRSGSYNEQFF. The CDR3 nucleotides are TGTGCCAGCAGTCGACCCCGATCCGGCTCCTACAATGAGCAGTTCTTC.

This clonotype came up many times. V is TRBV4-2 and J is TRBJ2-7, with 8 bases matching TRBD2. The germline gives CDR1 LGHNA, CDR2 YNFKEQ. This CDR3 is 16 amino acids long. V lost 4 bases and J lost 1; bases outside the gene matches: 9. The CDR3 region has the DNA TGTGCCAGCAGCCCCCACGGGGCTAGCGGGTCCTACGAGCAGTACTTC. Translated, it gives CASSPHGASGSYEQYF.